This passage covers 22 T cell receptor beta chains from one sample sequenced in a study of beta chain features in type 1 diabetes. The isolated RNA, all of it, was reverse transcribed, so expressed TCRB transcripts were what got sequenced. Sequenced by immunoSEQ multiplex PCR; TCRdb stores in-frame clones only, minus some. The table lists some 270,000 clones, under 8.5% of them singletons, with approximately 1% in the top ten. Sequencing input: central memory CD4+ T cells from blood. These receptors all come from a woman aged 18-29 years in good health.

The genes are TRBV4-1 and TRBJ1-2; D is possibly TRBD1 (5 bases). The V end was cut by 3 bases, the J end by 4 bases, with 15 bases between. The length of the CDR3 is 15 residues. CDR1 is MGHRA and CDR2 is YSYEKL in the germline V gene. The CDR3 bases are TGCGCCAGCAGCCAGGCACATACAGGCGGCTATGGCTACACCTTC. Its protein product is CASSQAHTGGYGYTF.

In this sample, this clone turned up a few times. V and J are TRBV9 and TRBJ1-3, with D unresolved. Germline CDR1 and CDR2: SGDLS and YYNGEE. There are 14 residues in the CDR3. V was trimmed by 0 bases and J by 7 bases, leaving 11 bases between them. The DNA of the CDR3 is TGTGCCAGCAGCGTAGCTGGCGAGTTTAACACCATATATTTT. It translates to CASSVAGEFNTIYF.

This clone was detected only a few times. CDR3 sequence: CASSLTGQGGNIQYF. Written as DNA, the CDR3 is TGTGCCAGCAGCTTAACGGGACAGGGGGGAAACATTCAGTACTTC. This rearrangement joins TRBV5-4 to TRBJ2-4, with 11 bases matching TRBD1. Germline assignment: CDR1 SGHNT and CDR2 YYREEE (reference sequence). Trimming took 2 bases from V and 6 from J; bases not matched to a gene: 4. The CDR3 is 15 residues long.

Written as DNA, the CDR3 is TGTGCCAGCTCACCACGAACGGGAACTGGAAACACCATATATTTT. This codes for CASSPRTGTGNTIYF. This chain links TRBV18 with TRBJ1-3; D not resolved. V gave up 1 base and J gave up 2 bases, with 9 bases separating them. The CDR3 length is 15 residues. The germline V gene encodes CDR1 KGHSH and CDR2 LQKENI. Using reference TRBV18 and TRBJ1-3 for the parts outside the CDR3, the full variable domain is NAGVMQNPRHLVRRRGQEARLRCSPMKGHSHVYWYRQLPEEGLKFMVYLQKENIIDESGMPKERFSAEFPKEGPSILRIQQVVRGDSAAYFCASSPRTGTGNTIYFGEGSWLTVV.

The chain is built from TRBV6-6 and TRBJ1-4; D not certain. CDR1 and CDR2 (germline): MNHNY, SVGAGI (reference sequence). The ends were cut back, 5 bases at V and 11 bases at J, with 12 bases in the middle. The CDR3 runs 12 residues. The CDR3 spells CASSNDKRKLFF. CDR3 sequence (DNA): TGTGCCAGCAGTAACGACAAGAGGAAACTGTTTTTT.

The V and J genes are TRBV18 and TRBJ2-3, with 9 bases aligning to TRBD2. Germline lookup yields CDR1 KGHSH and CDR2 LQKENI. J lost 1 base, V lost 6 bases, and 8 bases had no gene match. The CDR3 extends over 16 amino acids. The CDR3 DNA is TGTGCCAGCTCGACAGAAGCTAGCGGGGGCACAGATACGCAGTATTTT. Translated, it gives CASSTEASGGTDTQYF.

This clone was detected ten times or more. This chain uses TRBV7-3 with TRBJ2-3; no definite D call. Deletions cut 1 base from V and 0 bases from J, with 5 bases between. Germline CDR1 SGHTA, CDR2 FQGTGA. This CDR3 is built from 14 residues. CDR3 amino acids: CASSLMASTDTQYF. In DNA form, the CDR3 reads TGTGCCAGCAGCTTAATGGCTAGCACAGATACGCAGTATTTT.

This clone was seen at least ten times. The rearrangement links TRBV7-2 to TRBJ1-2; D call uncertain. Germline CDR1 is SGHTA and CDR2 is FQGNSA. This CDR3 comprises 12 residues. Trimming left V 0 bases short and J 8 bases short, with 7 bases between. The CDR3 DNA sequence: TGTGCCAGCAGCTTAGCGTTCGGAGGCTACACCTTC. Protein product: CASSLAFGGYTF. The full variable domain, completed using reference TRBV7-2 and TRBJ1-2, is GAGVSQSPSNKVTEKGKDVELRCDPISGHTALYWYRQSLGQGLEFLIYFQGNSAPDKSGLPSDRFSAERTGGSVSTLTIQRTQQEDSAVYLCASSLAFGGYTFGSGTRLTVV.

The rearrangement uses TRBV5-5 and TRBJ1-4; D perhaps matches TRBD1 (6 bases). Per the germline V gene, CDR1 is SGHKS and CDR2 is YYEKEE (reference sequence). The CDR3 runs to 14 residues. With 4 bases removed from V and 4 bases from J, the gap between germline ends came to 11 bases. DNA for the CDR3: TGTGCCAGCAGCACGGGACACGGTAATGAAAAACTGTTTTTT. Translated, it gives CASSTGHGNEKLFF.

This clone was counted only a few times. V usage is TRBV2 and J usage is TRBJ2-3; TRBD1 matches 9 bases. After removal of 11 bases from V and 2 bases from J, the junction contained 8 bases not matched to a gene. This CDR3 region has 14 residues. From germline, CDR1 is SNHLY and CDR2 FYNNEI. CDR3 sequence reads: CAGARDRATDTQYF. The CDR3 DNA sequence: TGTGCCGGAGCCCGGGACAGGGCCACAGATACGCAGTATTTT.

In DNA form, the CDR3 reads TGTGCCAGCAGTTGGCGTGATAATCAGCCCCAGCATTTT. Its translation: CASSWRDNQPQHF. V is TRBV6-5 and J is TRBJ1-5; D is ambiguous. The V gene's germline CDR1 is MNHEY and CDR2 SVGAGI. This CDR3 region has 13 residues. Trimming cost V 4 bases and J 4 bases, with 8 bases left between them.

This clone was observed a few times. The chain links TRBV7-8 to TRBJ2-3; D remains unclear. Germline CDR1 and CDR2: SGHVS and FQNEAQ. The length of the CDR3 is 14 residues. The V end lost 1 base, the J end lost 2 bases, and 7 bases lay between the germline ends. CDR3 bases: TGTGCCAGCAGCTTAGGCCAGGTCACAGATACGCAGTATTTT. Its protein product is CASSLGQVTDTQYF. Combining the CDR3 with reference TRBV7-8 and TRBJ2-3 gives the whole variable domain GAGVSQSPRYKVAKRGQDVALRCDPISGHVSLFWYQQALGQGPEFLTYFQNEAQLDKSGLPSDRFFAERPEGSVSTLKIQRTQQEDSAVYLCASSLGQVTDTQYFGPGTRLTVL.

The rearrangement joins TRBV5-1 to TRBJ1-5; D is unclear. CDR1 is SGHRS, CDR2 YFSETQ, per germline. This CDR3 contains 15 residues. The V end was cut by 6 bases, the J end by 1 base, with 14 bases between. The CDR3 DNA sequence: TGCGCCAGCACCGAGGATGGTTTGAGCAATCAGCCCCAGCATTTT. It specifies CASTEDGLSNQPQHF. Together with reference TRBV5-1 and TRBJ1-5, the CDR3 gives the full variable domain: KAGVTQTPRYLIKTRGQQVTLSCSPISGHRSVSWYQQTPGQGLQFLFEYFSETQRNKGNFPGRFSGRQFSNSRSEMNVSTLELGDSALYLCASTEDGLSNQPQHFGDGTRLSIL.

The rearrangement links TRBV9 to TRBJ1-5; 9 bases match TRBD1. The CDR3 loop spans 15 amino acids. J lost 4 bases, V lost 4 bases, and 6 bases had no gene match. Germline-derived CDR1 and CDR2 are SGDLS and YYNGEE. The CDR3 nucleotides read TGTGCCAGCAGCTTCGGACAGGGGAGTAATCAGCCCCAGCATTTT. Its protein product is CASSFGQGSNQPQHF.

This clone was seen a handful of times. The CDR3 region has the DNA TGTGCCAGCAGACAAGGGACGGCTAGCAATCAGCCCCAGCATTTT. Its protein is CASRQGTASNQPQHF. The chain combines TRBV6-5 with TRBJ1-5; maybe TRBD1 (5 bases). Germline CDR1 and CDR2: MNHEY and SVGAGI. The CDR3 consists of 15 residues. V was shortened by 6 bases and J by 0 bases, with 12 bases between the two germline ends.

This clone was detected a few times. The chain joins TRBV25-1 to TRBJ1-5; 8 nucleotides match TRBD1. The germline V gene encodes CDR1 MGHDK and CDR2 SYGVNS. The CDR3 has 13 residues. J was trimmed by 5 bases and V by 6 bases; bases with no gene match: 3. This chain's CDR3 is CASSRGQHQPQHF. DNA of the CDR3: TGTGCCAGCAGCAGGGGGCAACATCAGCCCCAGCATTTT.

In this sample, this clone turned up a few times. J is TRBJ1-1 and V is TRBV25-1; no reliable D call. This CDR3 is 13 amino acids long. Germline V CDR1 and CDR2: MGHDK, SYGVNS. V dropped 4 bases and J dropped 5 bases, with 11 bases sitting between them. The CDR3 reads CASSAGLETEAFF. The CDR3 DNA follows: TGTGCCAGCAGTGCTGGTTTGGAAACTGAAGCTTTCTTT.

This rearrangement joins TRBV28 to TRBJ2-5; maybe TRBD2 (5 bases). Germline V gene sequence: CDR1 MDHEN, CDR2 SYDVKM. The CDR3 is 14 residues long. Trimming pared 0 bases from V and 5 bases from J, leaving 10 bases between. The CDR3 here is CASSLWSSTETQYF. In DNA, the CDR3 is TGTGCCAGCAGTTTATGGTCTAGCACTGAGACCCAGTACTTC.

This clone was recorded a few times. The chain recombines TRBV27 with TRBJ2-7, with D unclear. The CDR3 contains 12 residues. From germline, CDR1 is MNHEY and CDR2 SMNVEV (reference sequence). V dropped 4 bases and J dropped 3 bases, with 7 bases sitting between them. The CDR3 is CASSSPNYEQYV. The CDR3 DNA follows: TGTGCCAGCAGTTCCCCGAACTACGAGCAGTACGTC.

DNA of the CDR3: TGTGCCAGCTCACCACCAGGGGTGCGCGGAAACACTGAAGCTTTCTTT. Protein sequence: CASSPPGVRGNTEAFF. The chain links TRBV18 to TRBJ1-1, with a possible D match to TRBD1 (5 bases). This CDR3 comprises 16 residues. Germline CDR1 KGHSH, CDR2 LQKENI. V was clipped by 0 bases and J by 2 bases, with 13 bases between them.

The CDR3 coding sequence is TGTGCCAGCAGTGAGAGGGGCCTGGACAGGGTCCTCTTGGGTGAGCAGTTCTTC. Translation: CASSERGLDRVLLGEQFF. The rearrangement uses TRBV7-3 and TRBJ2-1, with 8 bases identical to TRBD1. Germline V gene data show CDR1 as SGHTA and CDR2 as FQGTGA. The CDR3 totals 18 residues. J gave up 9 bases and V 6 bases, and 22 bases lay outside the gene matches.

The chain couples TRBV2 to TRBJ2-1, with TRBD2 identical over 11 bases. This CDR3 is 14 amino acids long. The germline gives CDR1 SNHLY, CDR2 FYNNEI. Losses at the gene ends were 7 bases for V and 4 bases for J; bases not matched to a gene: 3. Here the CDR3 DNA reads TGTGCCAGCAAAAGACTAGCGGGGTACAATGAGCAGTTCTTC. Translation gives CASKRLAGYNEQFF.